These 6 T cell receptor beta chains were sequenced from one sample in a study of T-cell reconstitution after alpha-beta-depleted transplantation in children. Researchers prepared the TCRbeta library using unique molecular identifiers, the study reports. TCRdb reprocessed the PCR reads via MiXCR and lists one record per CDR3 protein. Of around 700,000 distinct CDR3 sequences in the sample, about an eighth were seen once. The input for sequencing was PBMCs, taken before TCRalphabeta/CD19-depleted stem cell transplant. The receptors here all came from a girl under 10 years old with congenital amegakaryocytic thrombocytopenia, due to receive a stem cell transplant.

This clonotype was seen many times. The chain joins TRBV7-2 to TRBJ2-7; possibly TRBD2 for D (5 bases). In germline, CDR1 is SGHTA, CDR2 FQGNSA. The V end was cut by 2 bases, the J end by 0 bases, with 14 bases between. This CDR3 has 16 residues. This CDR3 is CASSLWWSGSSYEQYF. The DNA of the CDR3 is TGTGCCAGCAGCTTATGGTGGTCGGGAAGCTCCTACGAGCAGTACTTC.

This clonotype was recorded many times. The J gene is TRBJ2-2, the V gene TRBV7-2; D gene uncertain. V lost 2 bases and J 7 bases, leaving 8 bases between the germline ends. This CDR3 has 13 amino acids. CDR1 is SGHTA and CDR2 is FQGNSA in the germline V gene. CDR3: CASSLNSYGELFF. In DNA, the CDR3 is TGTGCCAGCAGCTTAAACTCCTACGGGGAGCTGTTTTTT.

The chain is built from TRBV5-4 and TRBJ2-5; 8 nucleotides agree with TRBD1. CDR1 is SGHNT, CDR2 YYREEE, per germline (reference sequence). The CDR3 extends over 17 amino acids. V shed 4 bases and J 0 bases; nucleotides not matched to a gene: 11. The CDR3 bases are TGTGCCAGCAGCCGCGGAATGGGACAGGTGGACCAAGAGACCCAGTACTTC. It codes for CASSRGMGQVDQETQYF.

This clonotype came up a few times. The rearrangement links TRBV5-1 to TRBJ2-1; D is ambiguous. Germline-derived CDR1 and CDR2 are SGHRS and YFSETQ. V was trimmed by 0 bases and J by 5 bases, leaving 12 bases between them. CDR3 size: 15 residues. The CDR3 DNA follows: TGCGCCAGCAGCTTGGGGGTTCGGGCTCACAATGAGCAGTTCTTC. Its protein is CASSLGVRAHNEQFF.

This clonotype was seen many times. This chain joins TRBV20-1 and TRBJ2-3; no definite D call. Trimming cost V 0 bases and J 3 bases, with 13 bases left between them. This CDR3 region has 15 residues. CDR1 is DFQATT and CDR2 is SNEGSKA in the germline V gene (reference sequence). CDR3 protein: CSARDYRERTDTQYF. The CDR3 region has the DNA TGCAGTGCTAGAGATTACCGAGAGAGGACAGATACGCAGTATTTT.

This clonotype was counted only a few times. This chain uses TRBV11-2 with TRBJ2-1, with TRBD2 identical over 9 bases. Germline V gives CDR1 SGHAT, CDR2 FQNNGV. V was pared by 4 bases and J by 5 bases, with 12 bases of the junction left unmatched. The CDR3 loop spans 17 amino acids. Here the CDR3 DNA reads TGTGCCAGCAGCTGGAGACCGGGACTAGCCGCTCACAATGAGCAGTTCTTC. Its translation is CASSWRPGLAAHNEQFF.